This T cell receptor (beta chain) originates from a study of cytomegalovirus exposure and HLA in healthy donors. Whole-study results and caveats: Presence/absence analyses rested on an assumption that sequencing depth was roughly uniform across donors.

In the PCR, 60 Vbeta and 13 Jbeta primers were used. TCRdb's copy holds only in-frame clones and misses some; the assay was immunoSEQ multiplex PCR. Here the sample spans under 200,000 clones, roughly four fifths being singletons. The length of the CDR3 is 15 residues. Looked up from germline, CDR1 is SGHAT and CDR2 is FQNNGV. The junction had 10 bases not matched to a gene; V was cut back by 5 bases and J by 9 bases. About this clone itself: The antigen is unknown.

The clonotype was recovered from a woman aged 18-29 years in good health and CMV-seronegative. V usage is TRBV11-2 and J usage is TRBJ2-1; 10 bases match TRBD2. Sequencing input: PBMCs. The CDR3 here is CASSPHSGREGEQFF. CDR3 DNA sequence: TGTGCCAGCAGCCCCCACAGCGGGAGGGAGGGTGAGCAGTTCTTC.